This record concerns one TCR beta chain sequence. Trimming took off 7 bases at V and 5 bases at J, with 15 bases between the two ends. The germline V gene has CDR1 SQVTM and CDR2 ANQGSEA. The CDR3 sequence is 13 residues long. This entry comes from a study of blood T cells in healthy people across ages. The authors ran a second PCR of about 6 to 11 cycles using a sample-barcoded 5' primer and a J-beta primer mix. TCRdb analysed the 5' RACE reads with MiXCR anew, one entry per CDR3 protein. The sample records roughly 1.5 million distinct CDR3 sequences, 35% to 45% being singletons. This chain connects TRBV29-1 to TRBJ2-1; D gene uncertain. The clonotype originates from a woman in her late teens or twenties in good health. What was sequenced was blood. Here the CDR3 reads CSATITVNNEQFF. For the CDR3, the DNA is TGCAGCGCCACCATTACAGTCAACAATGAGCAGTTCTTC.